The rows below give T cell receptor beta chains drawn from one sample of a study of Graves' ophthalmopathy and Graves' hyperthyroidism. TCRdb re-called the multiplex PCR reads with MiXCR, one entry per CDR3 protein. Here the sample spans 200,000 to 250,000 distinct CDR3 sequences, around 42% being singletons. Sequences were obtained from peripheral blood. The receptors were gathered from an adult man with Graves' ophthalmopathy. Both conserved end residues are part of each CDR3. Each record gives: J gene, D gene, clone size, V gene, CDR3 protein, CDR3 DNA. A D gene is named only where the DNA matches it firmly. Only part of the rows carry a size: once, few, many, or a class if the clone is expanded.

>TRBJ2-7|TRBD2|.|TRBV20-1
CSARGSLADEQYF
TGCAGTGCTAGAGGTTCACTAGCGGACGAGCAGTACTTC
>TRBJ1-2|.|.|TRBV2
CASSVSQELVNSYTF
TGCGCCAGCAGTGTCTCACAGGAACTCGTCAATAGCTACACCTTC
>TRBJ2-5|TRBD2|.|TRBV7-2
CASSQGAGGPETQYF
TGTGCCAGCAGCCAAGGGGCGGGGGGCCCTGAGACCCAGTACTTC
>TRBJ2-5|.|.|TRBV29-1
CSVDPGQTQYF
TGCAGCGTTGACCCCGGACAGACCCAGTACTTC
>TRBJ2-7|TRBD2|few|TRBV5-8
CASSLAGLAAGEQYF
TGTGCCAGCAGCTTAGCGGGACTAGCTGCCGGGGAGCAGTACTTC
>TRBJ2-7|TRBD1|.|TRBV28
CASLDRQGVEQYF
TGTGCCAGCCTCGACCGGCAGGGGGTCGAGCAGTACTTC
>TRBJ2-6|.|few|TRBV5-1
CASRTGSISGANVLTF
TGCGCCAGCAGAACAGGGTCTATCTCTGGGGCCAACGTCCTGACTTTC
>TRBJ2-5|TRBD2|.|TRBV20-1
CSARDLASGIQETQYF
TGCAGTGCTAGAGATCTGGCTAGCGGGATCCAAGAGACCCAGTACTTC
>TRBJ1-1|.|few|TRBV27
CASSPEWTANTEAFF
TGTGCCAGCAGCCCGGAGTGGACGGCAAACACTGAAGCTTTCTTT
>TRBJ1-6|.|once|TRBV9
CASSLRGSGNSPLHF
TGTGCCAGCAGTCTCAGGGGATCGGGGAATTCACCCCTCCACTTT
>TRBJ2-7|.|.|TRBV20-1
CSARDFRGDYEQYF
TGCAGTGCTAGAGACTTTAGGGGAGACTACGAGCAGTACTTC
>TRBJ2-7|TRBD1|.|TRBV5-1
CASTPGTGPYEQYF
TGCGCCAGCACCCCCGGGACAGGCCCCTACGAGCAGTACTTC
>TRBJ1-2|TRBD1|few|TRBV20-1
CSARDLLRTGVGYTF
TGCAGTGCTAGAGATCTCTTGCGGACAGGGGTTGGCTACACCTTC
>TRBJ2-5|TRBD1|once|TRBV19
CASSIHGTGQETQYF
TGTGCCAGTAGTATCCACGGGACAGGTCAAGAGACCCAGTACTTC
>TRBJ2-7|.|.|TRBV19
CASSRDRGFGLAVSEQYF
TGTGCCAGTAGCCGCGACAGGGGGTTCGGACTAGCGGTGAGCGAGCAGTACTTC
>TRBJ2-2|.|few|TRBV6-4
CASSDGTGELFF
TGTGCCAGCAGTGATGGCACCGGGGAGCTGTTTTTT
>TRBJ2-7|.|.|TRBV10-3
CASSPPSRGSSYEQYF
TGTGCCAGCTCACCACCTTCACGGGGTTCCTCCTACGAGCAGTACTTC
>TRBJ1-4|.|.|TRBV7-9
CASSLAKGKLFF
TGTGCCAGCAGCTTAGCTAAGGGAAAACTGTTTTTT
>TRBJ2-2|TRBD1|.|TRBV2
CASTIGTANTGELFF
TGTGCCAGCACTATCGGGACAGCGAACACCGGGGAGCTGTTTTTT
>TRBJ1-1|.|.|TRBV10-2
CASSKGVANTEAFF
TGTGCCAGCAGTAAAGGGGTGGCGAACACTGAAGCTTTCTTT
>TRBJ1-1|.|.|TRBV5-1
CASSLRGNTEAFF
TGTGCCAGCAGTTTACGGGGGAACACTGAAGCTTTCTTT
>TRBJ2-2|.|.|TRBV24-1
CATSDLTGMGTGELFF
TGTGCCACCAGTGATTTGACAGGGATGGGGACCGGGGAGCTGTTTTTT
>TRBJ1-2|.|.|TRBV12-3/TRBV12-4
CASSQGGANYGYTF
TGTGCCAGCAGCCAAGGGGGAGCTAACTATGGCTACACCTTC
>TRBJ2-2|.|many|TRBV6-4
CASSFEGNTGELFF
TGTGCCAGCAGTTTTGAGGGAAACACCGGGGAGCTGTTTTTT
>TRBJ2-7|.|.|TRBV20-1
CSAGRGSYEQYF
TGCAGTGCAGGCCGGGGCTCCTACGAGCAGTACTTC
>TRBJ2-7|.|.|TRBV11-2
CASRVGTYNEQYF
TGTGCCAGCCGAGTGGGGACCTACAATGAGCAGTACTTC
>TRBJ2-6|.|.|TRBV5-1
CASSYKDGSSGANVLTF
TGCGCCAGCAGCTACAAGGACGGAAGCTCTGGGGCCAACGTCCTGACTTTC
>TRBJ2-7|TRBD1|.|TRBV6-1
CASSKTGGATYEQYF
TGTGCCAGCAGTAAGACAGGGGGCGCGACCTACGAGCAGTACTTC
>TRBJ2-7|.|.|TRBV10-1
CASSAGTFEQYF
TGCGCCAGCAGCGCCGGGACTTTCGAGCAGTACTTC
>TRBJ1-2|TRBD1|.|TRBV24-1
CATSDLRAGTGGNYGYTF
TGTGCCACCAGTGATTTGAGGGCCGGGACAGGGGGCAACTATGGCTACACCTTC
>TRBJ2-5|TRBD2|many|TRBV29-1
CSGGLAGARETQYF
TGCAGCGGAGGGCTAGCGGGAGCTCGAGAGACCCAGTACTTC
>TRBJ1-2|.|.|TRBV7-9
CASSPGQPIYGYTF
TGTGCCAGCAGCCCCGGACAACCTATCTATGGCTACACCTTC
>TRBJ1-2|.|many|TRBV7-8
CASSSQGVLYGYTF
TGTGCCAGCAGTTCACAGGGAGTACTCTATGGCTACACCTTC
>TRBJ2-5|TRBD2|.|TRBV15
CATSSGDVRPRGETQYF
TGTGCCACCAGCAGTGGGGATGTCCGCCCGCGGGGGGAGACCCAGTACTTC
>TRBJ2-5|.|.|TRBV20-1
CSARDPSGGAETQYF
TGCAGTGCTAGAGATCCTTCAGGCGGGGCAGAGACCCAGTACTTC
>TRBJ2-5|.|few|TRBV6-2/TRBV6-3
CASSPTGKETQYF
TGTGCCAGCAGTCCTACAGGAAAAGAGACCCAGTACTTC
>TRBJ1-3|.|.|TRBV29-1
CSVEQGPPGNTIYF
TGCAGCGTTGAACAGGGCCCTCCCGGAAACACCATATATTTT
>TRBJ2-5|TRBD2|.|TRBV12-3/TRBV12-4
CASKLAGQETQYF
TGTGCCAGCAAGCTAGCGGGACAAGAGACCCAGTACTTC
>TRBJ1-1|.|few|TRBV10-3
CAISEYSSGYQNTEAFF
TGTGCCATCAGTGAGTACAGCTCGGGCTATCAGAACACTGAAGCTTTCTTT
>TRBJ1-4|.|.|TRBV2
CASSSVRNEKLFF
TGTGCCAGCAGCTCCGTGCGGAATGAAAAACTGTTTTTT
>TRBJ2-7|.|.|TRBV6-5
CASSYTRTSYEQYF
TGTGCCAGCAGTTACACCAGGACCTCCTACGAGCAGTACTTC
>TRBJ2-7|.|many|TRBV20-1
CSARLSSSPYEQYF
TGCAGTGCTAGACTCTCGTCCTCCCCCTACGAGCAGTACTTC
>TRBJ1-3|.|.|TRBV7-2
CASSPSRVAGNTIYF
TGTGCCAGCAGTCCCTCCAGGGTTGCTGGAAACACCATATATTTT
>TRBJ2-7|TRBD1|.|TRBV7-2
CASSSRTGGVDEQYF
TGTGCCAGCAGCTCCCGGACAGGGGGCGTTGACGAGCAGTACTTC
>TRBJ1-1|.|.|TRBV5-1
CASSLGREMNTEAFF
TGCGCCAGCAGCTTGGGGCGGGAGATGAACACTGAAGCTTTCTTT